The rows below give T cell receptor beta chains drawn from one sample of a study of blood T cell repertoires in COVID-19. Using immunoSEQ multiplex PCR, the repertoire was profiled, and TCRdb retains in-frame clones only, with some absent. The data hold about 300,000 clones, with just over 85% observed a single time. Material: PBMCs or T cells enriched from blood (not recorded which). These receptors were collected from a woman younger than 30 who had recovered from COVID-19. Each CDR3 is given with its conserved first and last residue. A D gene is named only where the DNA matches it firmly. Clone size is shown for a subset of rows, as once, few, many or a class of expanded clone.

. | TRBJ1-2 | TRBD1 | TRBV7-9 | TGTGCCAGCAGCTTATCGGGACAGGGCAACTATGGCTACACCTTC | CASSLSGQGNYGYTF
. | TRBJ1-6 | TRBD1 | TRBV7-9 | TGTGCCAGCAGCGCGGACAGGAATTCACCCCTCCACTTT | CASSADRNSPLHF
. | TRBJ1-4 | . | TRBV5-5 | TGTGCCAGCAGCTTGCCGACGGGTGAAAAACTGTTTTTT | CASSLPTGEKLFF
once | TRBJ2-7 | . | TRBV19 | TGTGCCAGTAGTATTCAACCAGGGCTCTACTACGAGCAGTACTTC | CASSIQPGLYYEQYF
. | TRBJ1-6 | . | TRBV5-6 | TGTGCCAGCAGCCGGGACAAGAATTCACCCCTCCACTTT | CASSRDKNSPLHF
. | TRBJ1-1 | TRBD1 | TRBV19 | TGTGCCAGTAGCTGGACAGGCCGGTTGGGCACTGAAGCTTTCTTT | CASSWTGRLGTEAFF
. | TRBJ1-2 | TRBD1 | TRBV10-3 | TGTGCCATCAGTCGTTACGCTGACAGGGAAGCCTATGGCTACACCTTC | CAISRYADREAYGYTF
. | TRBJ1-1 | TRBD1 | TRBV12-3/TRBV12-4 | TGTGCCAGCACTCCGACAGGGAGCACTGAAGCTTTCTTT | CASTPTGSTEAFF
. | TRBJ2-2 | . | TRBV9 | TGTGCCAGCAGCGCCCCCGGCAGGGCTAACACCGGGGAGCTGTTTTTT | CASSAPGRANTGELFF
. | TRBJ2-3 | TRBD2 | TRBV11-3 | TGTGCCAGCAGCCTCACTAGCGGGGTTGCAGATACGCAGTATTTT | CASSLTSGVADTQYF
. | TRBJ1-6 | . | TRBV14 | TGTGCCAGCAGCCAACTTAAATCACCCCTCCACTTT | CASSQLKSPLHF
once | TRBJ1-4 | . | TRBV4-1 | TGCGCCAGCAGGCAAGTCGAGGGAACTAATGAAAAACTGTTTTTT | CASRQVEGTNEKLFF
few | TRBJ1-3 | . | TRBV28 | TGTGCCACCATCCTCCGGGGGGTGGCCGGAAACACCATATATTTT | CATILRGVAGNTIYF
. | TRBJ1-4 | TRBD1 | TRBV5-4 | TGTGCCAGCAGCTGGGCGGGGGACAGGGCTTTTAATGAAAAACTGTTTTTT | CASSWAGDRAFNEKLFF
once | TRBJ2-2 | TRBD1 | TRBV19 | TGTGCCAGTAGTATAGGGGGACAGGGTGGGGCCGGGGAGCTGTTTTTT | CASSIGGQGGAGELFF
. | TRBJ1-1 | . | TRBV6-5 | TGTGCCAGCAGTTACGGAGGGGCGGACACTGAAGCTTTCTTT | CASSYGGADTEAFF
. | TRBJ1-1 | . | TRBV12-3/TRBV12-4 | TGTGCCAGCAGCTTAAGGGGGAACACTGAAGCTTTCTTT | CASSLRGNTEAFF
. | TRBJ2-7 | . | TRBV10-2 | TGCGCCAGCAGTGAGTCGGCAGGGCCCTACGAGCAGTACTTC | CASSESAGPYEQYF
. | TRBJ1-1 | TRBD1 | TRBV28 | TGTGCCAGCAGTTTAAACAGGGGACCGGGCACTGAAGCTTTCTTT | CASSLNRGPGTEAFF
once | TRBJ2-7 | . | TRBV7-9 | TGTGCCAGCAGCTCACCCCGACTCGAGCAGTACTTC | CASSSPRLEQYF
. | TRBJ1-4 | TRBD1 | TRBV18 | TGTGCCAGCTCACCGGGACAGCGGAATGAAAAACTGTTTTTT | CASSPGQRNEKLFF
once | TRBJ1-3 | TRBD1 | TRBV7-6 | TGTGCCAGCAGCCAGGGGGCTACAGGGGGAAACACCATATATTTT | CASSQGATGGNTIYF
. | TRBJ1-2 | TRBD1 | TRBV6-1 | TGTGCCAGCAGTGACCGGACAGGGGGCAACTATGGCTACACCTTC | CASSDRTGGNYGYTF
. | TRBJ2-7 | TRBD1 | TRBV7-6 | TGTGCCAGCAGCTTATCGGGGGACAGGGGGTACCACGAGCAGTACTTC | CASSLSGDRGYHEQYF
. | TRBJ1-5 | TRBD1 | TRBV2 | TGTGCCAGCAGTGCGGAAGGGGGCGATCAGCCCCAGCATTTT | CASSAEGGDQPQHF
. | TRBJ2-1 | . | TRBV19 | TGTGCCAGTAGTAGGGAGGACACCGCCTACAATGAGCAGTTCTTC | CASSREDTAYNEQFF